The next 30 T cell receptor beta chains were all read from a single sample in a study of blood T cell repertoires in COVID-19. Sequenced by immunoSEQ multiplex PCR; TCRdb stores in-frame clones only, minus some. Altogether about 100,000 clones are present, just over 90% being singletons, with the ten largest covering 0.85% to 1%. The sequenced sample consisted of peripheral blood. All receptors come from a man in his 60s with acute or convalescent COVID-19.

The V call is TRBV19, the J call TRBJ1-5; 7 nucleotides line up with TRBD1. The germline gives CDR1 LNHDA, CDR2 SQIVND (reference sequence). V shed 2 bases and J 6 bases; nucleotides not matched to a gene: 4. This CDR3 spans 14 amino acids. The CDR3 reads CASSITGERQPQHF. Here the CDR3 DNA reads TGTGCCAGTAGTATAACAGGGGAACGTCAGCCCCAGCATTTT.

The chain uses TRBV19 and TRBJ1-5; D is unclear. Germline V CDR1 and CDR2: LNHDA, SQIVND (reference sequence). Trimming stripped 3 bases from V and 0 bases from J, with 6 bases between. The CDR3 has 14 residues. The CDR3 DNA is TGTGCCAGTAGTATCGACACTAGCAATCAGCCCCAGCATTTT. This encodes CASSIDTSNQPQHF.

This clone came up once. The CDR3 nucleotides read TGTGCCAGCAGCTTTAGCGGGAGGGCTGTGGACGAGCAGTACTTC. Encoded protein: CASSFSGRAVDEQYF. This sequence joins TRBV27 and TRBJ2-7; 11 positions match TRBD2. Germline CDR1 reads MNHEY; CDR2 reads SMNVEV (reference sequence). After removal of 6 bases from V and 5 bases from J, the junction contained 9 bases not matched to a gene. CDR3 length: 15 residues.

The chain carries TRBV6-5 and TRBJ2-1; D is unclear. Germline V gene data show CDR1 as MNHEY and CDR2 as SVGAGI. Trimming cost V 0 bases and J 5 bases, with 5 bases left between them. The CDR3 is 13 amino acids. CDR3: CASSYSPDNEQFF. CDR3 bases: TGTGCCAGCAGTTACTCTCCTGACAATGAGCAGTTCTTC.

V usage is TRBV15 and J usage is TRBJ2-7, with D perhaps TRBD1 (5 bases). The CDR3 contains 12 residues. Between the trimmed V and J ends, which lost 6 bases and 3 bases, there was a span of 9 bases. The germline gives CDR1 LNHNV, CDR2 YYDKDF (reference sequence). The CDR3 reads CATSYRYYEQYV. The CDR3 nucleotides read TGTGCCACCAGTTACAGGTACTACGAGCAGTACGTC.

The J gene is TRBJ1-6, the V gene TRBV5-1, with unresolved D. V lost 4 bases, J lost 10 bases, and 18 bases lay in between. The germline CDR1 and CDR2 sequences are SGHRS and YFSETQ. The CDR3 is 15 amino acids. CDR3 bases: TGCGCCAGCAGCGCCCTCTTTGGGCAGCCGTCACCCCTCCACTTT. Translated: CASSALFGQPSPLHF.

The chain is built from TRBV5-1 and TRBJ2-2; a possible D gene is TRBD2 (5 bases). CDR1 is SGHRS and CDR2 is YFSETQ in the germline V gene. Trimming stripped 0 bases from V and 6 bases from J, with 15 bases between. The CDR3 sequence is 16 residues long. The CDR3 DNA sequence: TGCGCCAGCAGCTTGGAAATTATCGGGGTGGCCGGGGAGCTGTTTTTT. The encoded protein is CASSLEIIGVAGELFF.

The chain has TRBV30 and TRBJ1-4; 7 bases map to TRBD1. V gave up 4 bases and J gave up 15 bases; unmatched junction bases: 14. Germline-derived CDR1 and CDR2 are GTSNPN and SVGIG (reference sequence). CDR3 size: 13 residues. The CDR3 region has the DNA TGTGCCTGGATTTCCACGCCCGGGACAGCAGTGTTTTTT. This codes for CAWISTPGTAVFF.

CDR3 protein: CASSLPPLGTSGGGELFF. The CDR3 region has the DNA TGTGCCAGCAGCTTACCCCCGCTGGGGACTAGCGGTGGCGGGGAGCTGTTTTTT. The genes are TRBV7-2 and TRBJ2-2; 11 nucleotides line up with TRBD2. With 2 bases clipped from V and 7 bases from J, the junction kept 12 bases outside the gene matches. Germline V gene sequence: CDR1 SGHTA, CDR2 FQGNSA. This CDR3 spans 18 amino acids.

The chain employs TRBV18 and TRBJ1-2; D possibly corresponds to TRBD1 (5 bases). The CDR3 length is 13 residues. Germline V gene lookup returns CDR1 KGHSH and CDR2 LQKENI. V gave up 4 bases and J gave up 2 bases, with 8 bases separating them. The CDR3 nucleotides are TGTGCCAGCTCACTGGACATAAACTATGGCTACACCTTC. Translation: CASSLDINYGYTF.

This clone turned up a few times. The V call is TRBV7-2, the J call TRBJ2-2; 8 bases fit TRBD2. Germline V gene sequence: CDR1 SGHTA, CDR2 FQGNSA. The CDR3 runs to 17 residues. Losses at the gene ends were 0 bases for V and 5 bases for J; bases not matched to a gene: 8. In DNA form, the CDR3 reads TGTGCCAGCAGCTTAGCACAAGCGGGAGTAGGTACCGGGGAGCTGTTTTTT. Protein product: CASSLAQAGVGTGELFF.

The chain joins TRBV5-1 to TRBJ1-3; 8 bases line up with TRBD1. CDR3 length: 15 amino acids. V lost 4 bases and J lost 4; bases outside the gene matches: 7. CDR1 and CDR2 from the germline V gene are SGHRS and YFSETQ. The CDR3 loop reads CASSTSGGPGNTIYF. CDR3 sequence (DNA): TGCGCCAGCAGCACATCAGGGGGCCCAGGAAACACCATATATTTT.

The chain is built from TRBV30 and TRBJ1-5, with TRBD1 as a possible D gene (6 bases). Germline CDR1 is GTSNPN and CDR2 is SVGIG (reference sequence). The CDR3 contains 13 residues. Deletions cut 3 bases from V and 9 bases from J, with 15 bases between. As DNA, the CDR3 is TGTGCCTGGAGCGGGATCAGGGGTACGCCCCAGCATTTT. Its protein is CAWSGIRGTPQHF.

V is TRBV7-2 and J is TRBJ2-2; 10 nucleotides line up with TRBD2. CDR1 SGHTA and CDR2 FQGNSA come from the germline V gene. The CDR3 spans 13 residues. Written as DNA, the CDR3 is TGTGCTCTTTCTAGCGGGAGAGCCGGGGAGCTGTTTTTT. This codes for CALSSGRAGELFF.

The chain couples TRBV2 to TRBJ2-7; 7 bases are shared with TRBD2. Per the germline V gene, CDR1 is SNHLY and CDR2 is FYNNEI. Germline trimming cut 3 bases from V and 0 bases from J; bases unmatched to any gene: 8. The CDR3 runs 16 residues. The CDR3 sequence is CASSEGVGGSSYEQYF. In DNA, the CDR3 is TGTGCCAGCAGTGAGGGGGTTGGCGGGAGCTCCTACGAGCAGTACTTC. Complete variable domain (other parts from reference TRBV2 and TRBJ2-7): EPEVTQTPSHQVTQMGQEVILRCVPISNHLYFYWYRQILGQKVEFLVSFYNNEISEKSEIFDDQFSVERPDGSNFTLKIRSTKLEDSAMYFCASSEGVGGSSYEQYFGPGTRLTVT.

This chain's CDR3 is CAWSVAGVWNLVNTEAFF. Here the CDR3 DNA reads TGTGCCTGGAGTGTGGCGGGGGTATGGAATCTGGTGAACACTGAAGCTTTCTTT. The rearrangement uses TRBV30 and TRBJ1-1; TRBD1 is a possible D gene (5 bases). The V end lost 0 bases, the J end lost 0 bases, and 20 bases lay between the germline ends. CDR3 length equals 18 residues. CDR1 GTSNPN and CDR2 SVGIG come from the germline V gene (reference sequence).

The chain carries TRBV5-1 and TRBJ2-1, with a weak D call TRBD2 (5 bases). Germline CDR1 and CDR2: SGHRS and YFSETQ. The germline V and J ends were trimmed by 2 bases and 9 bases, with 18 bases remaining between them. This CDR3 is built from 15 residues. The CDR3 DNA reads as TGCGCCAGCAGCTTTACTAGTTTCCCATCAACTGAGCAGTTCTTC. It specifies CASSFTSFPSTEQFF.

The chain couples TRBV5-8 to TRBJ1-6; a possible D gene is TRBD1 (6 bases). Deletions cut 5 bases from V and 0 bases from J, with 12 bases between. This CDR3 comprises 16 residues. In germline, CDR1 is SGHTS, CDR2 YDEGEE. CDR3 nucleotide sequence: TGTGCCAGCAGACACAGGGTCAACTCCTATAATTCACCCCTCCACTTT. Its translation: CASRHRVNSYNSPLHF.

The CDR3 reads CASSQDGGTNEKLFF. Here the CDR3 DNA reads TGTGCCAGCAGCCAAGACGGGGGTACTAATGAAAAACTGTTTTTT. The rearrangement uses TRBV3-1 (or the pseudogene TRBV3-2) and TRBJ1-4; D is perhaps TRBD1 (5 bases). V dropped 0 bases and J dropped 2 bases, with 7 bases sitting between them. The CDR3 is made up of 15 amino acids. Germline V gives CDR1 LGHDT, CDR2 YNNKEL (reference sequence).

This chain uses TRBV18 with TRBJ1-1; tentatively, D is TRBD1 (6 bases). The CDR3 is made up of 16 amino acids. The germline V gene encodes CDR1 KGHSH and CDR2 LQKENI. Trimming pared 3 bases from V and 3 bases from J, leaving 17 bases between. The CDR3 here is CASSPMEGGLYTEAFF. CDR3 DNA sequence: TGTGCCAGCTCACCCATGGAAGGGGGTCTATACACTGAAGCTTTCTTT. The variable domain in full, completed from reference TRBV18 and TRBJ1-1, reads NAGVMQNPRHLVRRRGQEARLRCSPMKGHSHVYWYRQLPEEGLKFMVYLQKENIIDESGMPKERFSAEFPKEGPSILRIQQVVRGDSAAYFCASSPMEGGLYTEAFFGQGTRLTVV.

This clone was counted a single time. The chain combines TRBV3-1 (or the pseudogene TRBV3-2) with TRBJ1-1; D may be TRBD1 (5 bases). This CDR3 contains 19 residues. Trimming left V 6 bases short and J 3 bases short, with 29 bases between. Germline V gene sequence: CDR1 LGHDT, CDR2 YNNKEL (reference sequence). The CDR3, as DNA: TGTGCCAGCAGTAGACGAAACCGGTGGGGGACCGGGGAGGACACTGAAGCTTTCTTT. This translates into CASSRRNRWGTGEDTEAFF.

V usage is TRBV9 and J usage is TRBJ1-6; TRBD1 matches 7 bases. The junction had 4 bases not matched to a gene; V was cut back by 1 base and J by 9 bases. Germline CDR1 is SGDLS and CDR2 is YYNGEE. There are 14 residues in the CDR3. The CDR3 region has the DNA TGTGCCAGCAGCGTAACAGGGGAGGCTTCACCCCTCCACTTT. Its protein is CASSVTGEASPLHF.

J is TRBJ2-1 and V is TRBV7-2, with 7 bases fitting TRBD2. The CDR3 is 17 amino acids. In germline, CDR1 is SGHTA, CDR2 FQGNSA. Losses at the gene ends were 5 bases for V and 12 bases for J; bases not matched to a gene: 22. The CDR3 DNA reads TGTGCCAGCAGCCTAGTAGTAGCGGGCACCCTCGATTCTCGGCAGTTCTTC. Translated, it gives CASSLVVAGTLDSRQFF.

This CDR3 is CASSLASRGKDGYTF. In DNA, the CDR3 is TGTGCCAGCAGCTTAGCGTCTCGGGGGAAGGATGGCTACACCTTC. The chain joins TRBV7-2 to TRBJ1-2, with a weak D call TRBD1 (5 bases). Trimming left V 0 bases short and J 6 bases short, with 14 bases between. This CDR3 spans 15 amino acids. Germline V gives CDR1 SGHTA, CDR2 FQGNSA.

The chain combines TRBV11-3 with TRBJ2-1; 7 bases match TRBD2. The CDR3 runs to 19 residues. Germline V CDR1 and CDR2: SGHNT, YENEEA. Unmatched junction bases numbered 16, after V lost 2 bases and J lost 3 bases. The DNA of the CDR3 is TGTGCCAGCAGCTTACCCAAGTTTGGAACTAGCGCCAGCTACAATGAGCAGTTCTTC. It codes for CASSLPKFGTSASYNEQFF. Drawing the rest from reference TRBV11-3 and TRBJ2-1, the complete variable domain is EAGVVQSPRYKIIEKKQPVAFWCNPISGHNTLYWYLQNLGQGPELLIRYENEEAVDDSQLPKDRFSAERLKGVDSTLKIQPAELGDSAVYLCASSLPKFGTSASYNEQFFGPGTRLTVL.

V and J are TRBV18 and TRBJ2-1; 14 bases match TRBD2. The J segment lost 9 bases and the V segment lost 0 bases, leaving 4 bases of the junction unmatched. Looked up from germline, CDR1 is KGHSH and CDR2 is LQKENI. This CDR3 comprises 16 residues. CDR3 region: CASSPPGLAGEGEQFF. The CDR3 DNA reads TGTGCCAGCTCACCACCGGGACTAGCGGGAGAGGGTGAGCAGTTCTTC.

CDR3 residues: CASSQLPGTAYNEQFF. For the CDR3, the DNA is TGTGCCAGCAGCCAACTACCCGGGACAGCATACAATGAGCAGTTCTTC. The rearrangement links TRBV4-2 to TRBJ2-1, with 7 bases fitting TRBD1. The CDR3 runs 16 residues. Germline CDR1 LGHNA, CDR2 YNFKEQ. Germline trimming cut 2 bases from V and 4 bases from J; bases unmatched to any gene: 8.

The chain recombines TRBV5-4 with TRBJ1-2, with D maybe TRBD1 (6 bases). The CDR3 extends over 14 amino acids. V was clipped by 4 bases and J by 2 bases, with 12 bases between them. Germline lookup yields CDR1 SGHNT and CDR2 YYREEE (reference sequence). The CDR3 loop is CASSHKTGNYGYTF. The DNA for the CDR3 is TGTGCCAGCAGCCATAAGACAGGAAACTATGGCTACACCTTC. Filled out from reference TRBV5-4 and TRBJ1-2, the complete variable domain reads ETGVTQSPTHLIKTRGQQVTLRCSSQSGHNTVSWYQQALGQGPQFIFQYYREEENGRGNFPPRFSGLQFPNYSSELNVNALELDDSALYLCASSHKTGNYGYTFGSGTRLTVV.

V usage is TRBV5-1 and J usage is TRBJ1-1, with 11 bases fitting TRBD1. CDR3 length: 14 amino acids. Trimming cost V 4 bases and J 4 bases; bases outside gene matches: 3. Germline V gene sequence: CDR1 SGHRS, CDR2 YFSETQ. The CDR3 DNA reads as TGCGCCAGCAGCCCGGGACAGGGGGGCACTGAAGCTTTCTTT. Translation gives CASSPGQGGTEAFF.

V usage is TRBV10-1 and J usage is TRBJ2-3; 12 bases agree with TRBD2. The V segment lost 6 bases and the J segment 3 bases; nucleotides outside the gene matches: 7. The CDR3 totals 16 residues. Germline V gene sequence: CDR1 WNHNN, CDR2 SYGVQD (reference sequence). The CDR3 DNA follows: TGCGCCAGCAGCCCCCGGACTAGCGGGGAGACAGATACGCAGTATTTT. It encodes CASSPRTSGETDTQYF.